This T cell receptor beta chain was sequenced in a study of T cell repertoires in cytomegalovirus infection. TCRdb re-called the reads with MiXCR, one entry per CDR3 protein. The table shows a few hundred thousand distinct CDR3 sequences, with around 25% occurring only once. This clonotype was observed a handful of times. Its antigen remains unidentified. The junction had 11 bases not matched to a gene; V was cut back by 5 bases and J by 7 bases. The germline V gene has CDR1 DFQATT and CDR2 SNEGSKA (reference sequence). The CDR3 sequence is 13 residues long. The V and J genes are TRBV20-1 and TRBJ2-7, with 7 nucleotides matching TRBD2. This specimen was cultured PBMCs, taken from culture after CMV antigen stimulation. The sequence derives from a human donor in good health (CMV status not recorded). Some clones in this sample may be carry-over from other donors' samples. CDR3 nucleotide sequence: TGCAGTGCTCATCCGGGACTACTACGGGAGCAGTACTTC. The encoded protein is CSAHPGLLREQYF.